This T cell receptor beta chain emerged from a study of OX40 agonist ivuxolimab in advanced cancers. Study conclusions and caveats: Some nonresponders likewise displayed low normalized T-cell clonal expansion. In general, CD8+ T cells held more expanded clones than CD4+ did, on average.

To note about this clone: Antigen unknown.

Autoimmune disease history or systemic immunosuppression disqualified patients. Trimming shortened V by 7 bases and J by 0 bases, and 12 bases separated the two germline ends. This CDR3 is built from 14 residues. The germline V gene encodes CDR1 MNHEY and CDR2 SMNVEV (reference sequence). Produced via immunoSEQ multiplex PCR; TCRdb's table is partial and in-frame only. This sample has tens of thousands of clones, with around nine tenths found just once. This specimen was CD4+ or CD8+ T cells sorted from blood, taken in a trial of the OX40 agonist ivuxolimab. The sequence was collected from an adult with an advanced solid tumor such as melanoma, head and neck, liver or kidney cancer. The chain recombines TRBV27 with TRBJ1-1; D perhaps matches TRBD1 (5 bases). The CDR3 coding sequence is TGTGCCAGCAAAAAAGGGACCATGAACACTGAAGCTTTCTTT. This encodes CASKKGTMNTEAFF.